The 11 T cell receptor beta chains below all came from one sample that was sequenced in a study of T cell responses to AZD1222 COVID-19 vaccine. TCRdb's table, derived via immunoSEQ multiplex PCR, lists solely in-frame clones and lacks some. The sample consists of about 86,000 clones, approximately 80% of them appearing once. This sample comprised peripheral blood, obtained on day 0 of AZD1222 vaccination. The source is an adult in good health.

V usage is TRBV19 and J usage is TRBJ2-1; 9 bases fit TRBD2. The CDR3 consists of 13 residues. Germline-derived CDR1 and CDR2 are LNHDA and SQIVND (reference sequence). Trimming took 5 bases from V and 6 from J; bases not matched to a gene: 2. The CDR3 here is CASSRLAANEQFF. CDR3 in DNA: TGTGCCAGTAGTCGACTAGCGGCCAATGAGCAGTTCTTC. Together with reference TRBV19 and TRBJ2-1, the CDR3 gives the full variable domain: DGGITQSPKYLFRKEGQNVTLSCEQNLNHDAMYWYRQDPGQGLRLIYYSQIVNDFQKGDIAEGYSVSREKKESFPLTVTSAQKNPTAFYLCASSRLAANEQFFGPGTRLTVL.

The V call is TRBV25-1, the J call TRBJ2-3; D might be TRBD2 (6 bases). V lost 6 bases to trimming and J lost 3 bases, with 13 bases between them. The CDR3 spans 14 residues. Per germline, CDR1 MGHDK and CDR2 SYGVNS. CDR3 region: CASRVGSGTDTQYF. The DNA for the CDR3 is TGTGCCAGCAGGGTCGGGAGCGGAACAGATACGCAGTATTTT.

The gene calls are TRBV28 and TRBJ1-5; 8 positions match TRBD1. J gave up 5 bases and V 7 bases, and 4 bases lay outside the gene matches. Looked up from germline, CDR1 is MDHEN and CDR2 is SYDVKM. This CDR3 is 13 amino acids long. CDR3 protein: CASTQQGDQPQHF. CDR3 DNA sequence: TGTGCCAGCACCCAACAGGGGGATCAGCCCCAGCATTTT.

CDR3 nucleotide sequence: TGCGCCAGCAGTCCTGAAAGTAACACCCAAGCTTTCTTT. Protein sequence: CASSPESNTQAFF. This rearrangement joins TRBV5-1 to TRBJ1-1; no clear D. Germline lookup yields CDR1 SGHRS and CDR2 YFSETQ. The ends were cut back, 5 bases at V and 9 bases at J, with 17 bases in the middle. The CDR3 extends over 13 amino acids.

The chain employs TRBV27 and TRBJ2-5; D not resolved. This CDR3 is 13 amino acids long. V gave up 4 bases and J gave up 2 bases, with 8 bases separating them. Germline V gives CDR1 MNHEY, CDR2 SMNVEV (reference sequence). CDR3 residues: CASSWQVQETQYF. The CDR3 bases are TGTGCCAGCAGTTGGCAGGTGCAAGAGACCCAGTACTTC.

The chain's CDR3 is CASSQEAGSYNEQFF. The CDR3, as DNA: TGTGCCAGCAGCCAAGAGGCGGGGTCTTACAATGAGCAGTTCTTC. The chain links TRBV3-1 (or the pseudogene TRBV3-2) to TRBJ2-1, with a weak D call TRBD2 (6 bases). V lost 0 bases and J 4 bases, leaving 10 bases between the germline ends. The CDR3 is 15 residues long. Germline V CDR1 and CDR2: LGHDT, YNNKEL (reference sequence).

J is TRBJ1-5 and V is TRBV6-1, with D unresolved. The CDR3 sequence is 14 residues long. Germline V gives CDR1 MNHNS, CDR2 SASEGT. V was trimmed by 0 bases and J by 5 bases, leaving 8 bases between them. The CDR3 loop is CASSEAITDQPQHF. The DNA for the CDR3 is TGTGCCAGCAGTGAAGCTATTACGGATCAGCCCCAGCATTTT.

Written as DNA, the CDR3 is TGTGCCAGCAGCTTGGAGGGGATGGGGAACACTGAAGCTTTCTTT. This sequence encodes CASSLEGMGNTEAFF. The V and J genes are TRBV5-5 and TRBJ1-1, with D possibly TRBD1 on 5 matching bases. Trimming cost V 0 bases and J 1 base, with 10 bases left between them. The CDR3 is 15 amino acids. Germline CDR1 is SGHKS and CDR2 is YYEKEE (reference sequence).

V usage is TRBV19 and J usage is TRBJ2-7; D unclear. The germline gives CDR1 LNHDA, CDR2 SQIVND (reference sequence). The V end lost 3 bases, the J end lost 0 bases, and 9 bases lay between the germline ends. This CDR3 has 14 residues. DNA of the CDR3: TGTGCCAGTAGTATTGCGGTAAGCTCCTACGAGCAGTACTTC. Residues: CASSIAVSSYEQYF. The full variable domain, rest sourced from reference TRBV19 and TRBJ2-7, is DGGITQSPKYLFRKEGQNVTLSCEQNLNHDAMYWYRQDPGQGLRLIYYSQIVNDFQKGDIAEGYSVSREKKESFPLTVTSAQKNPTAFYLCASSIAVSSYEQYFGPGTRLTVT.

The chain combines TRBV18 with TRBJ2-7; TRBD1 might be the D (6 bases). V lost 3 bases and J 6 bases, leaving 12 bases between the germline ends. The germline V gene encodes CDR1 KGHSH and CDR2 LQKENI. The CDR3 has 13 residues. CDR3 in DNA: TGTGCCAGCTCACCCGCTTGGGGGCCCGAGCAGTACTTC. Its translation: CASSPAWGPEQYF.

The gene calls are TRBV2 and TRBJ1-1, with D perhaps matching TRBD1 (5 bases). This CDR3 is built from 12 residues. The V gene's germline CDR1 is SNHLY and CDR2 FYNNEI. V gave up 8 bases and J gave up 5 bases, with 12 bases separating them. The CDR3 DNA sequence: TGTGCCAGCCGGGACCGTTGGACTGAAGCTTTCTTT. This encodes CASRDRWTEAFF.